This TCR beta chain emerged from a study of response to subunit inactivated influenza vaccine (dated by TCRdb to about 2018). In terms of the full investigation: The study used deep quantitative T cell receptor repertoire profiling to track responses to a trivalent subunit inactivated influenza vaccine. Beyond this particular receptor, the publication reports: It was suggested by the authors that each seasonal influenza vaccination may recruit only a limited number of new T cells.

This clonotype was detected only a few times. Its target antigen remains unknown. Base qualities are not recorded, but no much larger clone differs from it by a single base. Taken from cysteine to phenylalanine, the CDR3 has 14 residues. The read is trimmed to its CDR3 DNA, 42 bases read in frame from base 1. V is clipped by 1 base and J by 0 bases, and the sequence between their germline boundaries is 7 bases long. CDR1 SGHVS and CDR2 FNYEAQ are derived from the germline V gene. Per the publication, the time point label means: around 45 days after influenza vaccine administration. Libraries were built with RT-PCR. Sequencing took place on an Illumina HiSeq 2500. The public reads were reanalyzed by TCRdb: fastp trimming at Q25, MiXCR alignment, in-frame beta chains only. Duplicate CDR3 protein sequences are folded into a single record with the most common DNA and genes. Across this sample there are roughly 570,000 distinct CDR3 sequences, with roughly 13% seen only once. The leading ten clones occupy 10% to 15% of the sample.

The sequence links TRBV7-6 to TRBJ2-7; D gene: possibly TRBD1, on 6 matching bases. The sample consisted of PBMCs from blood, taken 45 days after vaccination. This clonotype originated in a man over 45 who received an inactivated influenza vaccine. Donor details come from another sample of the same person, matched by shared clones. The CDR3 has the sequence CASSLEDSSYEQYF. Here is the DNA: TGTGCCAGCAGCTTAGAGGACAGCTCCTACGAGCAGTACTTC.